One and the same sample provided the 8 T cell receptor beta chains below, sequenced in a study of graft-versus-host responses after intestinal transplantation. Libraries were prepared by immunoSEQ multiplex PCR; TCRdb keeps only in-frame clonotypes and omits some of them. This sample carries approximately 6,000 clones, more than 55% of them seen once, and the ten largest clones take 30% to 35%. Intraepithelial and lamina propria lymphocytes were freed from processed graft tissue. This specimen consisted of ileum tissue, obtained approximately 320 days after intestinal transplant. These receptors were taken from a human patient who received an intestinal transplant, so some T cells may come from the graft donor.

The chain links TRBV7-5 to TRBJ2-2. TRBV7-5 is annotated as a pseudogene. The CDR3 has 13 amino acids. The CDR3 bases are TGTGCCAGCAGCTTTCTTGGCACCGGGGAGCTGTTTTTT. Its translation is CASSFLGTGELFF.

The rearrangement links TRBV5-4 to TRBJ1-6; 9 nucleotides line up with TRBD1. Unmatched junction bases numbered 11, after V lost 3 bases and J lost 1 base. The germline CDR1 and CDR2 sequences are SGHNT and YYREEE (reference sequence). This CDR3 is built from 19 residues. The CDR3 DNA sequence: TGTGCCAGCAGCTGCCGGGACAGGGTAAGGTGGTCCTATAATTCACCCCTCCACTTT. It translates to CASSCRDRVRWSYNSPLHF.

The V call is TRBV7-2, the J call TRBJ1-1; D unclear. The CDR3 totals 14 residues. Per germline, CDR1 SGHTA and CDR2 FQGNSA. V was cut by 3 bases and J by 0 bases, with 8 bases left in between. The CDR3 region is CASSFGLVNTEAFF. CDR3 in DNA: TGTGCCAGCAGCTTCGGCTTGGTGAACACTGAAGCTTTCTTT.

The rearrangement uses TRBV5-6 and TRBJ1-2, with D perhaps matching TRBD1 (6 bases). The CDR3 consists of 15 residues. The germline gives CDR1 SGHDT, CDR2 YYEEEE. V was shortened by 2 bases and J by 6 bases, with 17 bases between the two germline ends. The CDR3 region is CASSFPRARGDGYTF. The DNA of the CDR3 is TGTGCCAGCAGCTTCCCGAGGGCCAGGGGCGATGGCTACACCTTC.

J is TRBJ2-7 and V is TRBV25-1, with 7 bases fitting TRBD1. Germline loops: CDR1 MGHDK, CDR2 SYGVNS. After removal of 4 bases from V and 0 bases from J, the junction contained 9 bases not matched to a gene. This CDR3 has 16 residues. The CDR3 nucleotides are TGTGCCAGCAGTGGAAACCGGGACAGTAGCTCCTACGAGCAGTACTTC. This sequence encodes CASSGNRDSSSYEQYF.

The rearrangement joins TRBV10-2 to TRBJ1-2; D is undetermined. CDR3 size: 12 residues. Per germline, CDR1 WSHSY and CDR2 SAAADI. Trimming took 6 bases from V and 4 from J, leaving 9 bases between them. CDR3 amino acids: CASRYILYGYTF. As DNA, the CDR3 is TGCGCCAGCAGGTACATCCTCTATGGCTACACCTTC.

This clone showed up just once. Here the CDR3 reads CASSKRGGGHHEQYF. The DNA of the CDR3 is TGTGCCAGCAGTAAACGCGGGGGGGGGCACCACGAGCAGTACTTC. V is TRBV6-6 and J is TRBJ2-7; 9 bases agree with TRBD2. CDR3 length: 15 amino acids. Losses at the gene ends were 5 bases for V and 5 bases for J; bases not matched to a gene: 10. The germline gives CDR1 MNHNY, CDR2 SVGAGI (reference sequence).

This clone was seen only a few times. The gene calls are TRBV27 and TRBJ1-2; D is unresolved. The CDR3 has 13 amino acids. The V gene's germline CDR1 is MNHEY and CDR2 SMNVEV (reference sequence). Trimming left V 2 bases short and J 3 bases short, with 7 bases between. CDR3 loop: CASSLRGDYGYTF. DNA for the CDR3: TGTGCCAGCAGTTTACGGGGAGACTATGGCTACACCTTC.